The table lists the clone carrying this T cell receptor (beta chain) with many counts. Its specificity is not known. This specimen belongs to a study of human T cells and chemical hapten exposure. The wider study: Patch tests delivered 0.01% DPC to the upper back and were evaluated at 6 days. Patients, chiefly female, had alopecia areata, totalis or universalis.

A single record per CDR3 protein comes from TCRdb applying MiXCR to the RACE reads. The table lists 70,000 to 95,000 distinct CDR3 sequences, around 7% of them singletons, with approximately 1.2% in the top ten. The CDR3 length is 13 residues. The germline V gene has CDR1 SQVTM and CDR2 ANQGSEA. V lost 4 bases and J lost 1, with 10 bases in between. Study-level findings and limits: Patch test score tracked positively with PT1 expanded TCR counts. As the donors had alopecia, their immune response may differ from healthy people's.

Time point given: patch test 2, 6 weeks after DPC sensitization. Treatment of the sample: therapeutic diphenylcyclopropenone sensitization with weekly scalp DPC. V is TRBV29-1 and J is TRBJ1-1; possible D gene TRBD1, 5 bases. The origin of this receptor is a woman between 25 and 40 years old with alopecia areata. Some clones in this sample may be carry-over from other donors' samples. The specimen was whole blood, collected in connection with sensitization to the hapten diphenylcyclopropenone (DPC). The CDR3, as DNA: TGCAGCGTTGCGGGGGGGAAGAACACTGAAGCTTTCTTT. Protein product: CSVAGGKNTEAFF.